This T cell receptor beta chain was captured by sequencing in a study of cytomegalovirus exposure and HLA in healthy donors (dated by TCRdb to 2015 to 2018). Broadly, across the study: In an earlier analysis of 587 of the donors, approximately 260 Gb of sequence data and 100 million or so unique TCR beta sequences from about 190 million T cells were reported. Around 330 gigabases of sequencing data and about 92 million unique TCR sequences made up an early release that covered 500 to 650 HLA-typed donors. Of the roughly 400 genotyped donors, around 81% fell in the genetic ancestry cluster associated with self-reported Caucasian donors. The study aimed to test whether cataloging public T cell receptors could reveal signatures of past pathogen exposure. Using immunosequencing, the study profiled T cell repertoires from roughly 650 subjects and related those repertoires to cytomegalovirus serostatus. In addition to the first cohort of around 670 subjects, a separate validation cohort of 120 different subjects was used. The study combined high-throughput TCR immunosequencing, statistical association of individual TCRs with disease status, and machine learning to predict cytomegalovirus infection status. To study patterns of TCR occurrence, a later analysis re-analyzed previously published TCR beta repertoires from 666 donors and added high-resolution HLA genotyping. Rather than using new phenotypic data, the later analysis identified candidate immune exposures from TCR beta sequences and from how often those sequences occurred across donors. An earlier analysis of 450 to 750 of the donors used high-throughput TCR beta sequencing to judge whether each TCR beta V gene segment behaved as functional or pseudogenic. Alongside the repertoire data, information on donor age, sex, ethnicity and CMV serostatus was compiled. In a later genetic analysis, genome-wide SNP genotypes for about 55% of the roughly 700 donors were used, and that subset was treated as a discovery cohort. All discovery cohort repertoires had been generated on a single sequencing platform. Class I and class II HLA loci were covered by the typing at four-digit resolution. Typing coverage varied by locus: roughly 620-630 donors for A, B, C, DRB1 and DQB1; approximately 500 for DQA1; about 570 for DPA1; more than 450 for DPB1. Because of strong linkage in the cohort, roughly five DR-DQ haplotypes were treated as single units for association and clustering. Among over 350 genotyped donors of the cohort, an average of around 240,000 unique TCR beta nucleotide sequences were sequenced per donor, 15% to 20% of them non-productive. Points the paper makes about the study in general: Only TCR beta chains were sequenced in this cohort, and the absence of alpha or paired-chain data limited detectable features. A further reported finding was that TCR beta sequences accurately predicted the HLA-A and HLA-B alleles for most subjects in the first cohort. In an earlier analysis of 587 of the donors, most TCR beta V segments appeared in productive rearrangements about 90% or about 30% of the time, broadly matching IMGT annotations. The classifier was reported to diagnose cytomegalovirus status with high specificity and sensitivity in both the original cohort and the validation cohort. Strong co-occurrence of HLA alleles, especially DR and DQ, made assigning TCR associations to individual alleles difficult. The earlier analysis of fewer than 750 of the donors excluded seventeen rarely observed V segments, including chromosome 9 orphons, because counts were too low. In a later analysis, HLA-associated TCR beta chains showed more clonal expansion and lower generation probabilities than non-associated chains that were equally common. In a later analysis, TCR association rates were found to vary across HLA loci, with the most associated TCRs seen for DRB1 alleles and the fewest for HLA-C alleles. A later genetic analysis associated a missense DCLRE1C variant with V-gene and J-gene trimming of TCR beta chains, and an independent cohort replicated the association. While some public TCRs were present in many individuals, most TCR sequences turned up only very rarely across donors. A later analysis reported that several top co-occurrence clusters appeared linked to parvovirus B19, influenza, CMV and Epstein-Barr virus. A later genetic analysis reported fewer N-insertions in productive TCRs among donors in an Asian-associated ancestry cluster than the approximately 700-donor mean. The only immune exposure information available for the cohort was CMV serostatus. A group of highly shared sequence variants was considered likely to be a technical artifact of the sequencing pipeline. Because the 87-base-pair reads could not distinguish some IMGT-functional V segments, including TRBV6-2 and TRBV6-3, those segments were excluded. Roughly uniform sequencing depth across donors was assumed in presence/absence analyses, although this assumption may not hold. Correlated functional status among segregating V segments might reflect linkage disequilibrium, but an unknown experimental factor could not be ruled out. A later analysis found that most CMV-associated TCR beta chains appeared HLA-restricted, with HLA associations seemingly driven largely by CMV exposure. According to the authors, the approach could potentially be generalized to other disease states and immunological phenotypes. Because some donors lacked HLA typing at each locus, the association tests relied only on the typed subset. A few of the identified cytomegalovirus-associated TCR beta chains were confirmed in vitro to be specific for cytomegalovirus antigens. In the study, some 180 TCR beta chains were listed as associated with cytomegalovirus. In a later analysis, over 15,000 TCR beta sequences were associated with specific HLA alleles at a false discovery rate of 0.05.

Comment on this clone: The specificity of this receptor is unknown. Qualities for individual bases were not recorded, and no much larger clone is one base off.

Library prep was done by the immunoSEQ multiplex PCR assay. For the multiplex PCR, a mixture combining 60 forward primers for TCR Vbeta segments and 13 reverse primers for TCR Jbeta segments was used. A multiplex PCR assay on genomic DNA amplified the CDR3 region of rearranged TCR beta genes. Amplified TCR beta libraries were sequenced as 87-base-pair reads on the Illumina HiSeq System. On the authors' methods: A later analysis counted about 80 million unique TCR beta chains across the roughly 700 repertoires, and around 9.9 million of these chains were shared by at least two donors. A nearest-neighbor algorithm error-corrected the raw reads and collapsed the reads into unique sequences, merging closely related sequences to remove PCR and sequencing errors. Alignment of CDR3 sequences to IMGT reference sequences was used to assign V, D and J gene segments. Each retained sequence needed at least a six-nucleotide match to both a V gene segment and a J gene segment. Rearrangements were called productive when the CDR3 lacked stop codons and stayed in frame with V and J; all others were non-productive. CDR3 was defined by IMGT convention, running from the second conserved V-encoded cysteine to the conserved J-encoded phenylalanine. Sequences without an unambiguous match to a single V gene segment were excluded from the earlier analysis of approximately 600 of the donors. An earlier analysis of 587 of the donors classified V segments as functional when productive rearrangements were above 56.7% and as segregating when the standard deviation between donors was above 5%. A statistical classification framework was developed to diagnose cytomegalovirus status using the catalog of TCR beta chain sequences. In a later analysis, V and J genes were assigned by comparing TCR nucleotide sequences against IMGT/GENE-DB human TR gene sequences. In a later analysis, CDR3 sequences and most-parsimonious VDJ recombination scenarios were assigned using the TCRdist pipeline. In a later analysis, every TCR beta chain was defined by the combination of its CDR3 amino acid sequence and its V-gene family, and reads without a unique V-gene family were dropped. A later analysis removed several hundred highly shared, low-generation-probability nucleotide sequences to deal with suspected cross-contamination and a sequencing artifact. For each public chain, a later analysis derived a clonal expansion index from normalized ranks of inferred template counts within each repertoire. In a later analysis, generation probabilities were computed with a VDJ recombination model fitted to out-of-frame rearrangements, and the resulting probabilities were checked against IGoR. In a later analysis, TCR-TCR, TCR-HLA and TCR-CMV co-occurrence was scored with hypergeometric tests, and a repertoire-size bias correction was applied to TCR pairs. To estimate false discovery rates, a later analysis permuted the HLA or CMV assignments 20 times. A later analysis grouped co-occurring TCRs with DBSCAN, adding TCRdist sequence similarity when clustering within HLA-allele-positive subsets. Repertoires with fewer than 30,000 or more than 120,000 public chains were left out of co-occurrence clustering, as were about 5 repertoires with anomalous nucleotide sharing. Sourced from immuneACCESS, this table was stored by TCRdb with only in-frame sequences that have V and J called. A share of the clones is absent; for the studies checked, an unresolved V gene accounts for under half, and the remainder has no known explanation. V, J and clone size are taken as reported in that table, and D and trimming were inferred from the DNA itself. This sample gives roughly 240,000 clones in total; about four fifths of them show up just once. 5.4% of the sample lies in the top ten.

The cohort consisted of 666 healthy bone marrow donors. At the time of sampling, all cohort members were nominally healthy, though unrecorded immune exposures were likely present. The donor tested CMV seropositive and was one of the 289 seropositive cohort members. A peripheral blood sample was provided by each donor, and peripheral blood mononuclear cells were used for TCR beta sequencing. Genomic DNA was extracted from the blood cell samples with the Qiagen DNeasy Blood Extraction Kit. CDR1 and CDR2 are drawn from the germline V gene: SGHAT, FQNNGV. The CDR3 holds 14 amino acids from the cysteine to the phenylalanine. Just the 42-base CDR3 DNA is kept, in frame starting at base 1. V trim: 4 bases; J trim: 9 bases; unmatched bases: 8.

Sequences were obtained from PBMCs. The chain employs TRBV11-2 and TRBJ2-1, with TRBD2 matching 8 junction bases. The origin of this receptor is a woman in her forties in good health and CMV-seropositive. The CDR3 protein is CASSSGAGGGEQFF. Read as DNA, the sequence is TGTGCCAGCAGCTCCGGGGCGGGAGGAGGTGAGCAGTTCTTC.